This T cell receptor (beta chain) was sequenced in a study of blood T cell repertoires in COVID-19. Overall study context: The United States, Italy and Spain provided the acute and convalescent COVID-19 samples. The analysed material was cDNA or gDNA that came from T cells, B-cell-depleted T cells, or PBMCs.

Original data processing: Amplifying reference gene primers gave estimates of nucleated cell counts. TCRdb's copy holds only in-frame clones and misses some; the assay was immunoSEQ multiplex PCR. The V and J calls and clone size were taken over from that table, and D and trimming were inferred from the DNA. The data contain around 270,000 clones, around nine tenths of them singletons. The length of the CDR3 is 16 residues. Germline assignment: CDR1 SGDLS and CDR2 YYNGEE. Trimming left V 0 bases short and J 2 bases short, with 12 bases between. Specimen: peripheral blood. This receptor was obtained from a man in his forties who had recovered from COVID-19. The chain combines TRBV9 with TRBJ2-1; D might be TRBD2 (7 bases). The CDR3 DNA reads TGTGCCAGCAGCGTAGTAGGGGGGGGTACCTACAATGAGCAGTTCTTC. Protein product: CASSVVGGGTYNEQFF.